This T cell receptor (beta chain) was sequenced for a study of T cells in localized non-small cell lung cancer. General study results and limits: The study found T cell clonality highest in uninvolved adjacent lung, above tumor. Tumor samples were not multi-region, leaving intratumor heterogeneity unexcluded. The appearance of a median approximately 55 of the top 100 tumor clones was seen in adjacent lung.

V lost 2 bases and J 0 bases, leaving 4 bases between the germline ends. The CDR3 runs 13 residues. Germline CDR1 reads SGHVS; CDR2 reads FQNEAQ. TCRdb keeps only in-frame clones here, not all; method: immunoSEQ multiplex PCR. The sample holds 50,000 to 70,000 clones; roughly 90% are singletons and the top ten take 15% to 20%. Remarks on this clone: Its antigen is not identified.

V and J are TRBV7-8 and TRBJ1-1; D remains unclear. The TCR comes from a man aged 35 to 69 with stage I lung adenocarcinoma. This specimen consisted of peripheral blood, obtained before any cancer treatment. CDR3 nucleotide sequence: TGTGCCAGCAGCTTATTCCTGAACACTGAAGCTTTCTTT. Amino acid sequence: CASSLFLNTEAFF.